This T cell receptor beta chain was captured in a study of blood T cell repertoires in COVID-19. TCRdb's table, derived via immunoSEQ multiplex PCR, lists solely in-frame clones and lacks some. The sample lists under 170,000 clones, 65% to 90% occurring once. Germline CDR1 is SGHAT and CDR2 is FQNNGV. The CDR3 sequence is 15 residues long. V was trimmed by 3 bases and J by 4 bases, leaving 15 bases between them. This chain connects TRBV11-2 to TRBJ2-5; TRBD2 might be the D (7 bases). This sequence was found in a man between 65 and 85 years old with acute or convalescent COVID-19. The specimen sequenced was peripheral blood. CDR3 DNA: TGTGCCAGCAGCTTTAGGGGGGGGGAGCGAGAGACCCAGTACTTC. It encodes CASSFRGGERETQYF.